This T cell receptor (beta chain) is drawn from a study of OX40 agonist ivuxolimab in advanced cancers. About the study: Prior anti-PD-1, anti-PD-L1 or anti-CTLA-4 therapy was allowed; 35% to 40% had some.

This CDR3 contains 14 residues. Germline-derived CDR1 and CDR2 are MNHNS and SASEGT. Trimming pared 6 bases from V and 4 bases from J, leaving 16 bases between. Assay used: immunoSEQ multiplex PCR; TCRdb lists only in-frame clones, some missing. Among about 14,000 clones listed, approximately 80% were seen once. V is TRBV6-1 and J is TRBJ2-7; unclear D gene. This receptor was identified in an adult with an advanced solid tumor such as melanoma, head and neck, liver or kidney cancer. The sequences come from CD4+ or CD8+ T cells sorted from blood, collected in a trial of the OX40 agonist ivuxolimab. As DNA, the CDR3 is TGTGCCAGCAGCGATGGGCACACCGCTTACGAGCAGTACTTC. Its protein product is CASSDGHTAYEQYF.